The 26 T cell receptor beta chains reported below all come from one sample, sequenced in a study of OX40 agonist ivuxolimab in advanced cancers. The method was immunoSEQ multiplex PCR; TCRdb's version includes in-frame clones alone and lacks a portion of them. The sample has about 55,000 clones, about 82% seen once. Source: CD4+ or CD8+ T cells sorted from blood, taken in a trial of the OX40 agonist ivuxolimab. All receptors derive from an adult with an advanced solid tumor such as melanoma, head and neck, liver or kidney cancer.

The V gene is TRBV7-8, the J gene TRBJ2-5, with D unclear. The tail of the sequence fits TRBJ2-7 better, so the J call may be wrong. This CDR3 is 13 amino acids long. The germline V gene encodes CDR1 SGHVS and CDR2 FQNEAQ. CDR3 region: CASSLALLREQYF. The CDR3 region has the DNA TGTGCCAGCAGCTTAGCGTTATTACGCGAGCAGTACTTC.

The CDR3: CASSLTPTNTEAFF. The CDR3 DNA reads as TGTGCCAGCAGCTTAACGCCCACGAACACTGAAGCTTTCTTT. V and J are TRBV7-3 and TRBJ1-1; D remains ambiguous. Per germline, CDR1 SGHTA and CDR2 FQGTGA. The V and J ends lost 0 bases and 1 base respectively, with 6 bases between them. The CDR3 loop spans 14 amino acids.

The chain combines TRBV7-9 with TRBJ1-4; D unclear. Trimming shortened V by 5 bases and J by 0 bases, and 7 bases separated the two germline ends. Germline values: CDR1 SEHNR, CDR2 FQNEAQ (reference sequence). This CDR3 has 14 residues. CDR3 coding DNA: TGTGCCAGCAGCGTACAGTCAACTAATGAAAAACTGTTTTTT. It codes for CASSVQSTNEKLFF.

The chain employs TRBV5-5 and TRBJ2-2; D not certain. CDR1 and CDR2 (germline): SGHKS, YYEKEE (reference sequence). V lost 7 bases, J lost 4 bases, and 8 bases lay in between. The CDR3 sequence is 12 residues long. DNA for the CDR3: TGTGCCAGCCTTGACCCCACCGGGGAGCTGTTTTTT. It codes for CASLDPTGELFF.

This chain joins TRBV5-4 and TRBJ2-7; the D gene is possibly TRBD1 (5 bases). V was cut by 4 bases and J by 2 bases, with 19 bases left in between. The CDR3 extends over 16 amino acids. Germline V gene data show CDR1 as SGHNT and CDR2 as YYREEE (reference sequence). CDR3 region: CASSVPTDGPAYEQYF. Here the CDR3 DNA reads TGTGCCAGCAGCGTCCCGACAGATGGACCGGCCTACGAGCAGTACTTC.

V and J are TRBV11-2 and TRBJ2-5; 10 bases align to TRBD2. Germline lookup yields CDR1 SGHAT and CDR2 FQNNGV. The CDR3 consists of 16 residues. The junction had 4 bases not matched to a gene; V was cut back by 2 bases and J by 1 base. In DNA form, the CDR3 reads TGTGCCAGCAGCTTATGGGTAGCGGGGGGCCAAGAGACCCAGTACTTC. Its protein product is CASSLWVAGGQETQYF.

This chain uses TRBV7-2 with TRBJ2-2; D is unclear. Looked up from germline, CDR1 is SGHTA and CDR2 is FQGNSA. V lost 4 bases and J 3 bases, leaving 0 bases between the germline ends. This CDR3 has 11 residues. CDR3 DNA sequence: TGTGCCAGCAGCTACACCGGGGAGCTGTTTTTT. This encodes CASSYTGELFF.

The rearrangement uses TRBV6-1 and TRBJ2-1; D could derive from TRBD1 or TRBD2 (5 bases each). Germline V gene lookup returns CDR1 MNHNS and CDR2 SASEGT. Trimming took off 4 bases at V and 9 bases at J, with 7 bases between the two ends. This CDR3 is 11 amino acids long. The CDR3 nucleotides read TGTGCCAGCAGTGCAGGGACTGAGCAGTTCTTC. Residues: CASSAGTEQFF.

The J gene is TRBJ1-3, the V gene TRBV9; D gene unclear. The CDR3 has 19 residues. Trimming left V 0 bases short and J 1 base short, with 20 bases between. CDR1 and CDR2 (germline): SGDLS, YYNGEE. The CDR3 is CASSVVPLGSGWSGNTIYF. The CDR3 DNA reads TGTGCCAGCAGCGTAGTCCCTTTGGGAAGTGGTTGGTCTGGAAACACCATATATTTT.

This clone turned up a few times. This chain joins TRBV28 and TRBJ2-7; 7 bases are shared with TRBD1. There are 16 residues in the CDR3. V shed 7 bases, J shed 1 base, and the junction held 13 bases outside the gene matches. CDR1 is MDHEN and CDR2 is SYDVKM in the germline V gene. The CDR3 loop reads CASTPPGTATSYEQYF. For the CDR3, the DNA is TGTGCCAGCACCCCCCCCGGGACAGCGACATCCTACGAGCAGTACTTC.

The V call is TRBV30, the J call TRBJ2-3; 9 nucleotides align to TRBD1. Germline-derived CDR1 and CDR2 are GTSNPN and SVGIG (reference sequence). Germline trimming cut 5 bases from V and 4 bases from J; bases unmatched to any gene: 7. This CDR3 contains 14 residues. Here the CDR3 DNA reads TGTGCCTGGGGGACAGGGTTAAGCGCAGATACGCAGTATTTT. This translates into CAWGTGLSADTQYF.

The chain has TRBV9 and TRBJ2-7; possible D gene TRBD1, 5 bases. Trimming cost V 4 bases and J 4 bases, with 15 bases left between them. This CDR3 region has 14 residues. Germline loops: CDR1 SGDLS, CDR2 YYNGEE. CDR3 residues: CASSISREGYEQYF. The CDR3 DNA sequence: TGTGCCAGCAGCATCTCCAGGGAAGGGTACGAGCAGTACTTC.

This clone has only a few counts. The chain couples TRBV7-8 to TRBJ2-7; no clear D gene. Germline V lookup: CDR1 SGHVS, CDR2 FQNEAQ. The CDR3 is made up of 14 amino acids. V was cut by 3 bases and J by 6 bases, with 15 bases left in between. The CDR3 loop reads CASSFRTSLGEQYF. CDR3 DNA: TGTGCCAGCAGCTTCAGGACGTCTCTCGGCGAGCAGTACTTC.

The V and J genes are TRBV28 and TRBJ1-2; TRBD1 matches 7 bases. Losses at the gene ends were 8 bases for V and 3 bases for J; bases not matched to a gene: 9. There are 14 residues in the CDR3. CDR1 MDHEN and CDR2 SYDVKM come from the germline V gene. CDR3 bases: TGTGCCAGCGGTACAGGGGTAGTTCACTATGGCTACACCTTC. Protein product: CASGTGVVHYGYTF.

The chain carries TRBV5-1 and TRBJ1-4, with D maybe TRBD1 (5 bases). The CDR3 has 13 residues. Trimming shortened V by 2 bases and J by 11 bases, and 13 bases separated the two germline ends. The V gene's germline CDR1 is SGHRS and CDR2 YFSETQ. The CDR3 reads CASSFGGGRKLFF. In DNA form, the CDR3 reads TGCGCCAGCAGCTTCGGTGGGGGACGGAAACTGTTTTTT.

The chain joins TRBV7-2 to TRBJ1-5; 8 bases are a match to TRBD1. Looked up from germline, CDR1 is SGHTA and CDR2 is FQGNSA. This CDR3 comprises 14 residues. V dropped 5 bases and J dropped 5; count of bases not matched to a gene: 5. The CDR3 DNA reads as TGTGCCAGCAGCGTAGGACAGGGCGATCAGCCCCAGCATTTT. This translates into CASSVGQGDQPQHF.

V and J are TRBV7-3 and TRBJ1-6; no clear D. CDR3 size: 14 residues. Between the trimmed V and J ends, which lost 2 bases and 5 bases, there was a span of 7 bases. The germline V gene encodes CDR1 SGHTA and CDR2 FQGTGA. The CDR3 nucleotides read TGTGCCAGCAGCTTAGGAGCAGATAATTCACCCCTCCACTTT. This codes for CASSLGADNSPLHF.

The rearrangement links TRBV28 to TRBJ2-5; D is perhaps TRBD2 (6 bases). Trimming took off 6 bases at V and 2 bases at J, with 19 bases between the two ends. Germline CDR1 reads MDHEN; CDR2 reads SYDVKM. The CDR3 is 16 residues long. In DNA form, the CDR3 reads TGTGCCAGCAGGCCCGCCGGTGGCGGGGTTCAAGAGACCCAGTACTTC. This gives the protein CASRPAGGGVQETQYF.

The chain recombines TRBV2 with TRBJ2-3; unclear D gene. CDR3 size: 13 residues. The V end lost 7 bases, the J end lost 2 bases, and 10 bases lay between the germline ends. The V gene's germline CDR1 is SNHLY and CDR2 FYNNEI. The CDR3, as DNA: TGTGCCAGCACTCCCCAACCCACAGATACGCAGTATTTT. It codes for CASTPQPTDTQYF.

The chain has TRBV6-5 and TRBJ1-5; D gene ambiguous. V lost 0 bases to trimming and J lost 4 bases, with 10 bases between them. The CDR3 has 15 amino acids. Germline CDR1 is MNHEY and CDR2 is SVGAGI. The CDR3 DNA reads TGTGCCAGCAGTTACTCCTGGCAGGCAAATCAGCCCCAGCATTTT. Protein product: CASSYSWQANQPQHF.

The rearrangement links TRBV5-6 to TRBJ1-5; D not certain. Germline CDR1 SGHDT, CDR2 YYEEEE. The CDR3 sequence is 16 residues long. V lost 3 bases and J lost 2, with 15 bases in between. Written as DNA, the CDR3 is TGTGCCAGCAGCTGGGGAGGACCCTGGGGCAATCAGCCCCAGCATTTT. Amino acid sequence: CASSWGGPWGNQPQHF.

This chain connects TRBV7-9 to TRBJ2-7; 7 bases agree with TRBD1. The CDR3 length is 15 residues. J lost 0 bases, V lost 7 bases, and 9 bases had no gene match. Looked up from germline, CDR1 is SEHNR and CDR2 is FQNEAQ (reference sequence). Here the CDR3 reads CASNPGQGDSYEQYF. The CDR3, as DNA: TGTGCCAGCAACCCCGGGCAGGGGGACTCCTACGAGCAGTACTTC.

This sequence joins TRBV7-2 and TRBJ2-7; D gene unclear. V gave up 4 bases and J gave up 2 bases, with 12 bases separating them. CDR3 length: 14 amino acids. The germline CDR1 and CDR2 sequences are SGHTA and FQGNSA. In DNA form, the CDR3 reads TGTGCCAGCAGCTACGTGGGATCGACCTACGAGCAGTACTTC. Protein: CASSYVGSTYEQYF.

This clone was seen more than once but under ten times. V gene TRBV30 combines with J gene TRBJ2-7; 9 bases are a match to TRBD2. CDR1 and CDR2 (germline): GTSNPN, SVGIG (reference sequence). V dropped 8 bases and J dropped 4; count of bases not matched to a gene: 6. CDR3 length equals 12 residues. This CDR3 is CAGSGGSYEQYF. The DNA for the CDR3 is TGTGCCGGTAGCGGGGGATCGTACGAGCAGTACTTC.

The chain links TRBV11-3 to TRBJ2-1; D unresolved. The germline gives CDR1 SGHNT, CDR2 YENEEA. V was cut by 5 bases and J by 4 bases, with 9 bases left in between. The CDR3 totals 13 residues. DNA for the CDR3: TGTGCCAGCAGCCCCCGATTGTACAATGAGCAGTTCTTC. Its translation: CASSPRLYNEQFF.

This clone has more than one count but fewer than ten. This chain joins TRBV30 and TRBJ2-5; 8 bases map to TRBD1. With V trimmed by 4 bases and J by 2 bases, 3 bases remained unmatched. Germline CDR1 and CDR2: GTSNPN and SVGIG (reference sequence). The CDR3 extends over 13 amino acids. The CDR3 coding sequence is TGTGCCTGGACACAGGGGGTTCAAGAGACCCAGTACTTC. This translates into CAWTQGVQETQYF.